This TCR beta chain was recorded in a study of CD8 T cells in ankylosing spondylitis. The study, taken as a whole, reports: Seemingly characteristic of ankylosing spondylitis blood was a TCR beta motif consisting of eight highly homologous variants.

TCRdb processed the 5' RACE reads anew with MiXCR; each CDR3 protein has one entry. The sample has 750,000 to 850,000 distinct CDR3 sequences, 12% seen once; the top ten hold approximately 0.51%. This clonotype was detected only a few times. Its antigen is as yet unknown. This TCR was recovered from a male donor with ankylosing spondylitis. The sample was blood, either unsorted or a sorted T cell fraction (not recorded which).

The DNA of the CDR3 is TGTGCCAGCAGCTCCTGGGACGGCACCTACAATGAGCAGTTCTTC. Translation gives CASSSWDGTYNEQFF. The chain is built from TRBV7-2 and TRBJ2-1, with D tentatively TRBD1 or TRBD2 (5 bases each). Germline V CDR1 and CDR2: SGHTA, FQGNSA. The CDR3 is made up of 15 amino acids. The V end lost 4 bases, the J end lost 2 bases, and 12 bases lay between the germline ends.